The 9 T cell receptor beta chains reported below all come from one sample, sequenced in a study of T cell clonality in common variable immunodeficiency. These receptors lack a known antigen. The protocol was immunoSEQ multiplex PCR, while the TCRdb copy is restricted to in-frame clones and leaves out a portion. The table lists approximately 15,000 clones, with no singletons. Study results and caveats: In common variable immunodeficiency, TCR beta chains reportedly carried fewer deletions and N-nucleotide insertions.

Material: peripheral blood mononuclear cells. These receptor sequences come from a human donor with common variable immunodeficiency.

The CDR3 DNA, read in part, is TGTGCCAGCAGCTTAACTAGCGGGAGTTACAATGAG. Translating it yields CASSLTSGSYNE. The complete CDR3 reads CASSLTSGSYNEQFF. The V call is TRBV11-1, the J call TRBJ2-1; 11 bases map to TRBD2. The sequenced fragment ends 3 residues before the CDR3 boundary, so the rest is inferred from the germline J gene. J lost 4 bases, V lost 2 bases, and 1 base had no gene match. CDR1 and CDR2 from the germline V gene are SGHAT and FQDESV (reference sequence). CDR3 length equals 15 residues.

This clone was seen repeatedly, ten times or more. The read halts 3 residues ahead of the CDR3 end, with the missing end drawn from the germline J gene. The chain carries TRBV5-5 and TRBJ2-1; D is possibly TRBD2 (6 bases). Germline V CDR1 and CDR2: SGHKS, YYEKEE (reference sequence). The CDR3 runs to 14 residues. The V end lost 0 bases, the J end lost 7 bases, and 11 bases lay between the germline ends. The CDR3 bases that were read are TGTGCCAGCAGCTTGGTACTAGCATTGAATGAG. This sequence encodes CASSLVLALNE. The entire CDR3 protein reads CASSLVLALNEQFF.

This clone has only a few counts. The CDR3 end is not reached by the read, which stops 3 residues before it; the germline J gene fills it in. The J gene is TRBJ1-2, the V gene TRBV6-1, with D possibly TRBD1 on 6 matching bases. The CDR3 runs 13 residues. Germline CDR1 reads MNHNS; CDR2 reads SASEGT. CDR3 loop: CASSGPRGRGYTF. The CDR3 DNA, read in part, is TGTGCCAGCAGTGGCCCAAGGGGGAGAGGC.

As regards this clone: The CDR3 end lies 3 residues beyond the end of the read and is filled in from the germline J gene. The chain carries TRBV30 and TRBJ2-7; TRBD1 is a possible D gene (5 bases). Germline loops: CDR1 GTSNPN, CDR2 SVGIG (reference sequence). Trimming stripped 0 bases from V and 6 bases from J, with 15 bases between. The CDR3 loop spans 14 amino acids. Partial CDR3 DNA: TGTGCCTGGAGTGTACGAGCAGGGCAGGGCGAG. Translating it yields CAWSVRAGQGE. The complete CDR3 reads CAWSVRAGQGEQYF.

In its sample, this clone was seen many times. Coverage ceases 3 residues before the CDR3 finishes, and the germline J gene fills in the end. The chain joins TRBV28 to TRBJ2-7, with 8 bases fitting TRBD1. Germline V gene sequence: CDR1 MDHEN, CDR2 SYDVKM. J lost 3 bases, V lost 5 bases, and 9 bases had no gene match. The CDR3 contains 15 residues. CDR3 DNA (partial): TGTGCCAGCAGTAACAGGGGGAAACTGAACTACGAG. Amino acid sequence: CASSNRGKLNYE. The complete CDR3 reads CASSNRGKLNYEQYF.

About this clone: Read sequence stops 3 residues before the CDR3 end, and the germline J gene provides the missing end. This sequence joins TRBV29-1 and TRBJ2-1; TRBD1 might be the D (6 bases). Trimming removed 7 bases at V and 4 bases at J, with 14 bases between. Germline lookup yields CDR1 SQVTM and CDR2 ANQGSEA. The CDR3 loop spans 13 amino acids. CDR3 DNA, as far as it was read: TGCAGCGCGAAGACAGGAGTTTACAATGAG. This codes for CSAKTGVYNE. The full CDR3 protein is CSAKTGVYNEQFF.

To note about this clone: The observed sequence ends 3 residues before the CDR3 terminus, with the missing tail filled in from the germline J gene. V and J are TRBV18 and TRBJ1-1; 7 positions agree with TRBD1. Germline V CDR1 and CDR2: KGHSH, LQKENI. After removal of 4 bases from V and 6 bases from J, the junction contained 14 bases not matched to a gene. There are 16 residues in the CDR3. The CDR3 loop reads CASSQRQGERISEAFF. Incomplete CDR3 DNA: TGTGCCAGCTCACAAAGACAGGGTGAGAGGATCTCTGAA. Based on the CDR3 plus reference TRBV18 and TRBJ1-1, the full variable domain is NAGVMQNPRHLVRRRGQEARLRCSPMKGHSHVYWYRQLPEEGLKFMVYLQKENIIDESGMPKERFSAEFPKEGPSILRIQQVVRGDSAAYFCASSQRQGERISEAFFGQGTRLTVV.

This clone was seen a few times. Read sequence stops 3 residues before the CDR3 end, and the germline J gene provides the missing end. The gene calls are TRBV7-9 and TRBJ1-1; D uncertain. The CDR3 covers 12 residues. CDR1 is SEHNR, CDR2 FQNEAQ, per germline (reference sequence). The V and J ends lost 5 bases and 7 bases respectively, with 11 bases between them. CDR3 sequence: CASSPPLFEAFF. Partial CDR3 DNA: TGTGCCAGCAGCCCCCCATTGTTTGAA.

About this clone itself: Coverage ceases 3 residues before the CDR3 finishes, and the germline J gene fills in the end. The J gene is TRBJ1-1, the V gene TRBV7-9, with TRBD1 matching over 11 bases. The germline CDR1 and CDR2 sequences are SEHNR and FQNEAQ (reference sequence). The J segment lost 5 bases and the V segment lost 4 bases, leaving 6 bases of the junction unmatched. This CDR3 is built from 15 residues. CDR3 sequence: CASSWGQGVWTEAFF. CDR3 DNA (partial): TGTGCCAGCAGCTGGGGACAGGGGGTTTGGACTGAA.